This TCR beta chain was identified in a study of blood T cell repertoires in COVID-19. At the level of the study: Researchers got acute and convalescent COVID-19 samples from the United States, Italy and Spain. T cells, B-cell-depleted T cells, or PBMCs supplied cDNA or gDNA.

The V end lost 4 bases, the J end lost 1 base, and 8 bases lay between the germline ends. The germline V gene encodes CDR1 MNHEY and CDR2 SVGEGT. CDR3 length: 13 amino acids. In the original analysis: Reference gene primer amplification gave nucleated cell count estimates. Repertoires were generated with immunoSEQ multiplex PCR, while TCRdb's copy carries only in-frame clones and drops some. The V and J calls and the clone size are those of that table, but D and trimming were determined from the DNA. Of 120,000 or so clones listed, 55% to 70% were seen once; the top ten hold approximately 2.3%. The TCR originated in a woman aged 70 to 79 with acute or convalescent COVID-19. What was sequenced was peripheral blood. This chain links TRBV6-2 or TRBV6-3 with TRBJ2-7; maybe TRBD1 (6 bases). This chain's CDR3 is CASSSGQSYEQYF. The CDR3 DNA sequence: TGTGCCAGCAGTTCTGGACAGTCCTACGAGCAGTACTTC.